The 25 T cell receptor beta chains below were found in one sample sequenced in a study of graft-versus-host responses after intestinal transplantation. Responder cells labeled with CFSE (about 200,000) were co-plated with irradiated stimulator cells labeled with violet dye (about 200,000). Clones were read by immunoSEQ multiplex PCR, and TCRdb kept only the in-frame ones, dropping some. The sample records over 15,000 clones, around two fifths being singletons. This sample comprised alloreactive CD8+ T cells from a mixed lymphocyte reaction culture, obtained before intestinal transplant. Regarding subset: CFSE-low proliferating T cells sorted from approximately 6-day pre-transplant mixed lymphocyte reaction (GvH or HvG direction). The receptors shown here come from a human patient who received an intestinal transplant.

The sample holds a few counts of this clone. The V call is TRBV7-3, the J call TRBJ1-5, with D maybe TRBD1 (5 bases). The germline V gene encodes CDR1 SGHTA and CDR2 FQGTGA. The V end was cut by 2 bases, the J end by 3 bases, with 14 bases between. This CDR3 comprises 16 residues. The DNA of the CDR3 is TGTGCCAGCAGCTTAGGACACCGGGGGACCAATCAGCCCCAGCATTTT. It yields the protein CASSLGHRGTNQPQHF.

The table lists this clone with a few counts. V usage is TRBV7-6 and J usage is TRBJ2-3; 7 bases align to TRBD1. Germline V CDR1 and CDR2: SGHVS, FNYEAQ. V shed 5 bases, J shed 6 bases, and the junction held 11 bases outside the gene matches. The CDR3 sequence is 15 residues long. CDR3 DNA: TGTGCCAGCAGCCCACAGGGGTTGAGTCCGGATACGCAGTATTTT. Translated, it gives CASSPQGLSPDTQYF. Filled out from reference TRBV7-6 and TRBJ2-3, the complete variable domain reads GAGVSQSPRYKVTKRGQDVALRCDPISGHVSLYWYRQALGQGPEFLTYFNYEAQQDKSGLPNDRFSAERPEGSISTLTIQRTEQRDSAMYRCASSPQGLSPDTQYFGPGTRLTVL.

This clone has just a few counts. CDR3 amino acids: CAWVSRESFWAETQYF. In DNA, the CDR3 is TGTGCCTGGGTCAGTCGGGAGTCATTTTGGGCAGAGACCCAGTACTTC. This chain joins TRBV30 and TRBJ2-5; D may be TRBD2 (6 bases). This CDR3 spans 16 amino acids. The germline CDR1 and CDR2 sequences are GTSNPN and SVGIG (reference sequence). The V and J ends lost 5 bases and 4 bases respectively, with 23 bases between them.

This clone occurred a few times. This chain joins TRBV9 and TRBJ2-1, with TRBD1 matching 10 bases. The ends lost 3 bases at V and 8 bases at J; junction bases unmatched: 5. The CDR3 loop spans 14 amino acids. Germline CDR1 SGDLS, CDR2 YYNGEE. This CDR3 reads CASSEGQGRYEQFF. The CDR3 DNA is TGTGCCAGCAGCGAGGGACAGGGGAGATATGAGCAGTTCTTC.

This clone was picked up a small number of times. The CDR3 bases are TGCGCCAGCAGCTTGCTTGACAGGGACTATGGCTACACCTTC. Amino acids: CASSLLDRDYGYTF. This chain joins TRBV5-1 and TRBJ1-2; TRBD1 matches 7 bases. With 1 base clipped from V and 3 bases from J, the junction kept 3 bases outside the gene matches. The germline V gene has CDR1 SGHRS and CDR2 YFSETQ. CDR3 length: 14 residues.

By sample fraction, this clone is medium-sized. The V call is TRBV27, the J call TRBJ2-7; D is perhaps TRBD1 (6 bases). Germline V gene lookup returns CDR1 MNHEY and CDR2 SMNVEV (reference sequence). This CDR3 is 17 amino acids long. Between the trimmed V and J ends, which lost 4 bases and 5 bases, there was a span of 24 bases. CDR3 region: CASSSRILTGTINEQYF. In nucleotides, the CDR3 is TGTGCCAGCAGTTCTAGGATTTTAACAGGGACGATCAACGAGCAGTACTTC.

In its sample, this clone ranks as medium-sized. V gene TRBV7-9 combines with J gene TRBJ2-7; D is possibly TRBD2 (5 bases). CDR3 length: 17 amino acids. Germline CDR1 SEHNR, CDR2 FQNEAQ (reference sequence). V gave up 1 base and J gave up 1 base, with 17 bases separating them. Here the CDR3 DNA reads TGTGCCAGCAGCTTAGAGGCGGCCGGGGTTCGATCCTACGAGCAGTACTTC. It specifies CASSLEAAGVRSYEQYF. Together with reference TRBV7-9 and TRBJ2-7, the CDR3 gives the full variable domain: DTGVSQNPRHKITKRGQNVTFRCDPISEHNRLYWYRQTLGQGPEFLTYFQNEAQLEKSRLLSDRFSAERPKGSFSTLEIQRTEQGDSAMYLCASSLEAAGVRSYEQYFGPGTRLTVT.

This rearrangement joins TRBV6-6 to TRBJ2-7, with D unresolved. The V end lost 5 bases, the J end lost 4 bases, and 15 bases lay between the germline ends. The CDR3 length is 14 residues. Germline V CDR1 and CDR2: MNHNY, SVGAGI (reference sequence). The CDR3 loop is CASSTPGLSYEQYF. CDR3 DNA: TGTGCCAGCAGTACCCCGGGTTTAAGTTACGAGCAGTACTTC.

This clone came up a few times. V and J are TRBV10-3 and TRBJ2-7, with unresolved D. With 0 bases removed from V and 2 bases from J, the gap between germline ends came to 17 bases. CDR3 size: 17 residues. Germline V gives CDR1 ENHRY, CDR2 SYGVKD. The CDR3 region is CAISESWGRALAYEQYF. CDR3 sequence (DNA): TGTGCCATCAGTGAGTCGTGGGGAAGGGCCTTAGCCTACGAGCAGTACTTC.

This clone was observed a few times. J is TRBJ1-5 and V is TRBV5-4; 10 bases are shared with TRBD1. CDR1 and CDR2 (germline): SGHNT, YYREEE (reference sequence). Unmatched junction bases numbered 10, after V lost 0 bases and J lost 7 bases. This CDR3 is 17 amino acids long. As DNA, the CDR3 is TGTGCCAGCAGCTTGGAGGGGACAGGGGTTCGCCAACAGCCCCAGCATTTT. As protein: CASSLEGTGVRQQPQHF.

This clone showed up just a few times. The genes are TRBV27 and TRBJ2-7; 7 nucleotides align to TRBD2. The CDR3 totals 15 residues. Trimming took 8 bases from V and 4 from J; bases not matched to a gene: 14. Germline CDR1 and CDR2: MNHEY and SMNVEV (reference sequence). CDR3 bases: TGTGCCAGCGGAATCGCCGGGACTACCGTATACGAGCAGTACTTC. It translates to CASGIAGTTVYEQYF.

V and J are TRBV10-2 and TRBJ2-2; 10 positions agree with TRBD1. With 6 bases clipped from V and 8 bases from J, the junction kept 9 bases outside the gene matches. The germline V gene has CDR1 WSHSY and CDR2 SAAADI. CDR3 length: 15 residues. In DNA form, the CDR3 reads TGCGCCAGCAGCCGGCGGGGACAGGGGAAAGGGGAGCTGTTTTTT. Protein product: CASSRRGQGKGELFF.

By share, this clone ranks as medium-sized. The chain carries TRBV7-7 and TRBJ2-1; D uncertain. CDR1 and CDR2 (germline): SSHAT, FNYEAQ (reference sequence). The CDR3 consists of 15 residues. Trimming took off 5 bases at V and 0 bases at J, with 11 bases between the two ends. CDR3 sequence (DNA): TGTGCCAGCAGCCGTTACAGCGACTCCTACAATGAGCAGTTCTTC. It encodes CASSRYSDSYNEQFF.

A few counts support this clone. A read error may produce the germline difference seen at one junction end. The chain recombines TRBV7-2 with TRBJ2-7; D is possibly TRBD2 (5 bases). This CDR3 is built from 14 residues. CDR1 SGHTA and CDR2 FQGNSA come from the germline V gene. The CDR3 coding sequence is TGTGCCAGCAGCGTAGCGTGGGAGACTGTTGAGCAGTACTTC. It translates to CASSVAWETVEQYF.

This clone was picked up one time. The genes are TRBV21-1 and TRBJ1-4; no DNA check was done on the table's D call, TRBD1. TRBV21-1 is flagged as a pseudogene. The CDR3 runs 19 residues. The CDR3 loop reads CASSKARTGEVATNEKLFF. The CDR3 bases are TGTGCCAGCAGCAAAGCGCGCACAGGGGAGGTGGCTACTAATGAAAAACTGTTTTTT.

V and J are TRBV15 and TRBJ2-1; 7 nucleotides line up with TRBD2. CDR1 LNHNV and CDR2 YYDKDF come from the germline V gene (reference sequence). The CDR3 is 13 residues long. Germline trimming cut 2 bases from V and 8 bases from J; bases unmatched to any gene: 3. The CDR3 sequence: CATSRQGGDEQFF. The CDR3 bases are TGTGCCACCAGCAGACAGGGAGGGGATGAGCAGTTCTTC.

By share of the sample, this clone is medium-sized. The chain has TRBV7-6 and TRBJ2-5; D assignment may be TRBD1 or TRBD2 (5 bases each). Germline CDR1 reads SGHVS; CDR2 reads FNYEAQ. The CDR3 consists of 14 residues. The V end lost 0 bases, the J end lost 4 bases, and 9 bases lay between the germline ends. The CDR3 bases are TGTGCCAGCAGCTTAGCGGGACCAGCAGAGACCCAGTACTTC. It specifies CASSLAGPAETQYF. Full variable domain (rest looked up from reference TRBV7-6 and TRBJ2-5): GAGVSQSPRYKVTKRGQDVALRCDPISGHVSLYWYRQALGQGPEFLTYFNYEAQQDKSGLPNDRFSAERPEGSISTLTIQRTEQRDSAMYRCASSLAGPAETQYFGPGTRLLVL.

The V call is TRBV6-1, the J call TRBJ2-7; D is uncertain. The germline V and J ends were trimmed by 5 bases and 0 bases, with 8 bases remaining between them. This CDR3 comprises 13 residues. Germline values: CDR1 MNHNS, CDR2 SASEGT. The CDR3 reads CASSLVSSYEQYF. CDR3 sequence (DNA): TGTGCCAGCAGTTTAGTGTCCTCCTACGAGCAGTACTTC.

This clone came up a few times. The rearrangement links TRBV2 to TRBJ2-7, with 13 bases matching TRBD2. CDR3 size: 14 residues. With V trimmed by 7 bases and J by 2 bases, 2 bases remained unmatched. CDR1 SNHLY and CDR2 FYNNEI come from the germline V gene. The CDR3 nucleotides read TGTGCCAGCACCGGGACTAGCGGGGCCTACGAGCAGTACTTC. Residues: CASTGTSGAYEQYF.

As regards this clone: One end of the junction does not line up with germline, which may come from a read error. This sequence joins TRBV5-1 and TRBJ1-1; a weak D match, TRBD1 (5 bases). This CDR3 is 16 amino acids long. The germline V gene has CDR1 SGHRS and CDR2 YFSETQ. The CDR3 DNA follows: TGCGCCCGCAGCTTGGTGACGGGACGGGGGGACACTGAAGCTTTCTTT. Its protein is CARSLVTGRGDTEAFF.

This clone was seen only a few times. V gene TRBV6-5 combines with J gene TRBJ2-3; D not certain. The CDR3 covers 13 residues. Trimming pared 0 bases from V and 5 bases from J, leaving 6 bases between. Per the germline V gene, CDR1 is MNHEY and CDR2 is SVGAGI. The CDR3 sequence: CASSYSMVDTQYF. The DNA for the CDR3 is TGTGCCAGCAGTTACTCGATGGTAGATACGCAGTATTTT.

This clone was detected only a few times. This sequence joins TRBV4-1 and TRBJ2-7; TRBD2 is a possible D gene (6 bases). Trimming left V 6 bases short and J 1 base short, with 7 bases between. Germline V CDR1 and CDR2: MGHRA, YSYEKL. There are 12 residues in the CDR3. CDR3 amino acids: CASRGTSYEQYF. The CDR3 DNA is TGCGCCAGCAGGGGGACTTCCTACGAGCAGTACTTC.

This clone qualifies as medium-sized. The V and J genes are TRBV10-1 and TRBJ2-7; TRBD1 aligns across 9 bases. The V gene end was trimmed by 5 bases and the J gene end by 6 bases; junction bases not matched to a gene: 8. The CDR3 consists of 14 residues. In germline, CDR1 is WNHNN, CDR2 SYGVQD (reference sequence). The CDR3 loop is CASSTGTGLTEQYF. For the CDR3, the DNA is TGCGCCAGCAGTACCGGGACAGGGCTCACCGAGCAGTACTTC.

This clone was seen only a few times. The CDR3 loop reads CASSIYRGHQPQHF. The CDR3 DNA sequence: TGTGCCAGCAGCATTTACAGGGGGCATCAGCCCCAGCATTTT. The chain joins TRBV5-4 to TRBJ1-5; 9 bases line up with TRBD1. V gave up 4 bases and J gave up 5 bases; unmatched junction bases: 4. The CDR3 has 14 amino acids. The V gene's germline CDR1 is SGHNT and CDR2 YYREEE (reference sequence).

The CDR3 here is CASSFGTGDGYEQYF. CDR3 DNA sequence: TGTGCCAGCAGTTTTGGGACAGGCGATGGGTACGAGCAGTACTTC. The chain couples TRBV28 to TRBJ2-7, with TRBD1 identical over 8 bases. V was clipped by 3 bases and J by 4 bases; unmatched bases: 8. The CDR3 is 15 residues long. Per the germline V gene, CDR1 is MDHEN and CDR2 is SYDVKM.